This T cell receptor (beta chain) was obtained from a study of technical replicates of blood from several donors (dated by TCRdb to about 2017). According to the germline V gene, CDR1 reads SGHTA and CDR2 reads FQGNSA. The CDR3, from cysteine to phenylalanine, totals 15 residues. Just CDR3 DNA is preserved here, 45 bases in frame from base 1. Trimming costs V 6 bases and J 0 bases, and their ends lie 12 bases apart. The library relied on the immunoSEQ multiplex PCR assay. TCRdb holds this immuneACCESS table with in-frame rearrangements only. Some clones are missing; in checked studies, unresolved V genes explain under half, and the rest has no known cause. Present in this sample are about 64,000 clones, 70% to 90% of which were seen just once. The ten most abundant clones make up approximately 5% of the sample. Points on this clone: The specificity of this receptor is unknown. No per-base quality is available; no much larger clone lies one base away.

The sequence joins TRBV7-2 to TRBJ2-1; possibly the D gene is TRBD1, per 6 matching bases. Sequenced: PBMCs. The origin of this receptor is a human donor in good health. Some clones in this sample may be carry-over from other donors' samples. The nucleotide sequence is given as TGTGCCAGCAGAGCTTACAGGGACTCCTACAATGAGCAGTTCTTC. Its translation is CASRAYRDSYNEQFF.